A single sample is the source of the 24 T cell receptor beta chains below, sequenced in a study of blood T cell repertoires in COVID-19. Here immunoSEQ multiplex PCR was the method, and the copy in TCRdb shows in-frame clones only, minus some. The sample holds roughly 250,000 clones, around 88% seen once. The sample taken for sequencing was peripheral blood. Receptors originate from a middle-aged man with active or convalescent COVID-19.

V gene TRBV7-6 combines with J gene TRBJ1-3; 7 bases match TRBD1. CDR1 and CDR2 from the germline V gene are SGHVS and FNYEAQ. Trimming at V came to 5 bases and at J to 4 bases, leaving 8 bases not matched to a gene. The CDR3 covers 15 residues. The CDR3 nucleotides read TGTGCCAGCAGCCTCAGGGGGGCAGCCGGAAACACCATATATTTT. Translating it yields CASSLRGAAGNTIYF.

This chain uses TRBV6-5 with TRBJ2-1; 9 bases match TRBD2. Unmatched junction bases numbered 8, after V lost 4 bases and J lost 4 bases. The CDR3 has 16 residues. From germline, CDR1 is MNHEY and CDR2 SVGAGI. The CDR3 bases are TGTGCCAGCAGTTCAACAGCGGGGGGACGGTACAATGAGCAGTTCTTC. Amino acid sequence: CASSSTAGGRYNEQFF.

Details on this clone: This sample includes further DNA sequences coding for the same CDR3. The rearrangement joins TRBV30 to TRBJ1-2; weak D call: TRBD1 (6 bases). CDR1 is GTSNPN and CDR2 is SVGIG in the germline V gene (reference sequence). Trimming removed 2 bases at V and 4 bases at J, with 8 bases between. The CDR3 has 12 amino acids. CDR3 loop: CAWSQGSYGYTF. The DNA for the CDR3 is TGTGCCTGGAGTCAGGGGTCCTATGGCTACACCTTC. The complete variable domain, with remaining parts taken from reference TRBV30 and TRBJ1-2, reads SQTIHQWPATLVQPVGSPLSLECTVEGTSNPNLYWYRQAAGRGLQLLFYSVGIGQISSEVPQNLSASRPQDRQFILSSKKLLLSDSGFYLCAWSQGSYGYTFGSGTRLTVV.

V and J are TRBV15 and TRBJ1-5; D is perhaps TRBD1 (6 bases). This CDR3 spans 15 amino acids. Trimming left V 7 bases short and J 1 base short, with 14 bases between. The germline V gene encodes CDR1 LNHNV and CDR2 YYDKDF (reference sequence). The CDR3 sequence: CATTSGGGSNQPQHF. CDR3 DNA sequence: TGTGCCACCACTTCGGGAGGGGGGAGCAATCAGCCCCAGCATTTT.

J is TRBJ1-5 and V is TRBV5-6; D possibly corresponds to TRBD1 (6 bases). V was shortened by 2 bases and J by 7 bases, with 22 bases between the two germline ends. Germline CDR1 is SGHDT and CDR2 is YYEEEE. CDR3 length: 17 amino acids. The CDR3 DNA sequence: TGTGCCAGCAGCTTTGGCAGGGGAGGGTTGAGGGGACAGCCCCAGCATTTT. As protein: CASSFGRGGLRGQPQHF.

As DNA, the CDR3 is TGCGCCAGCAGCAAGGAAACTAGCGGGGGGACCGGGGAGCTGTTTTTT. Protein: CASSKETSGGTGELFF. This chain uses TRBV5-1 with TRBJ2-2, with TRBD2 matching over 12 bases. Germline trimming cut 4 bases from V and 5 bases from J; bases unmatched to any gene: 6. The CDR3 sequence is 16 residues long. Germline V CDR1 and CDR2: SGHRS, YFSETQ.

This clone was found once. CDR3 sequence (DNA): TGCGCCAGCAGCGACACCGGGACAGGGGTCAATGAGCAGTTCTTC. The encoded protein is CASSDTGTGVNEQFF. The chain recombines TRBV5-1 with TRBJ2-1; 10 bases are a match to TRBD1. Looked up from germline, CDR1 is SGHRS and CDR2 is YFSETQ. J was trimmed by 6 bases and V by 4 bases; bases with no gene match: 7. The CDR3 has 15 amino acids.

The V and J genes are TRBV6-6 and TRBJ2-1, with 9 bases fitting TRBD2. After removal of 5 bases from V and 6 bases from J, the junction contained 11 bases not matched to a gene. The V gene's germline CDR1 is MNHNY and CDR2 SVGAGI (reference sequence). This CDR3 region has 16 residues. CDR3 in DNA: TGTGCCAGCAGTCAATCCGGCGGGGGGGCCCCCAATGAGCAGTTCTTC. It encodes CASSQSGGGAPNEQFF.

CDR3 bases: TGTGCCACCAGCAGACCCGGACAGGGTGACTATGGCTACACCTTC. The encoded protein is CATSRPGQGDYGYTF. The genes are TRBV15 and TRBJ1-2; 8 bases line up with TRBD1. Germline-derived CDR1 and CDR2 are LNHNV and YYDKDF (reference sequence). The CDR3 has 15 amino acids. J lost 3 bases, V lost 2 bases, and 5 bases had no gene match.

The rearrangement uses TRBV9 and TRBJ1-6; 7 bases agree with TRBD1. Germline V gene lookup returns CDR1 SGDLS and CDR2 YYNGEE. V was clipped by 4 bases and J by 9 bases; unmatched bases: 7. The CDR3 loop spans 14 amino acids. The CDR3 DNA is TGTGCCAGCAGCCCCCGACAGGGTGGTTCACCCCTCCACTTT. It codes for CASSPRQGGSPLHF.

The genes are TRBV30 and TRBJ2-7; 8 bases are shared with TRBD1. This CDR3 comprises 16 residues. The trim removed 2 bases at V and 2 bases at J, leaving 11 bases unmatched. CDR1 GTSNPN and CDR2 SVGIG come from the germline V gene (reference sequence). The CDR3: CAWSPLGQGDAYEQYF. In nucleotides, the CDR3 is TGTGCCTGGAGTCCCCTCGGACAGGGAGACGCCTACGAGCAGTACTTC.

The chain links TRBV11-3 to TRBJ2-1; 14 bases map to TRBD2. The CDR3 has 20 amino acids. Looked up from germline, CDR1 is SGHNT and CDR2 is YENEEA. The ends lost 4 bases at V and 2 bases at J; junction bases unmatched: 13. DNA of the CDR3: TGTGCCAGCAGCTCCGAACCGGGACTAGCGGGAGAGGGTACCTACAATGAGCAGTTCTTC. Protein product: CASSSEPGLAGEGTYNEQFF. The entire variable domain, with the rest obtained from reference TRBV11-3 and TRBJ2-1, is as follows: EAGVVQSPRYKIIEKKQPVAFWCNPISGHNTLYWYLQNLGQGPELLIRYENEEAVDDSQLPKDRFSAERLKGVDSTLKIQPAELGDSAVYLCASSSEPGLAGEGTYNEQFFGPGTRLTVL.

V gene TRBV29-1 combines with J gene TRBJ2-2; TRBD1 matches 7 bases. The CDR3 is 13 amino acids. Germline CDR1 and CDR2: SQVTM and ANQGSEA. Trimming at V came to 2 bases and at J to 8 bases, leaving 5 bases not matched to a gene. The CDR3 reads CSVERQGVGELFF. In DNA form, the CDR3 reads TGCAGCGTTGAAAGACAGGGAGTAGGGGAGCTGTTTTTT.

The chain carries TRBV7-3 and TRBJ1-5; D uncertain. The CDR3 is 13 amino acids. The germline V and J ends were trimmed by 0 bases and 4 bases, with 4 bases remaining between them. Germline V lookup: CDR1 SGHTA, CDR2 FQGTGA. CDR3 loop: CASSLTRNQPQHF. The CDR3 DNA sequence: TGTGCCAGCAGCTTAACGAGGAATCAGCCCCAGCATTTT.

The gene calls are TRBV3-1 (or the pseudogene TRBV3-2) and TRBJ2-2; 7 bases fit TRBD2. CDR3 length: 16 amino acids. J gave up 8 bases and V 2 bases, and 11 bases lay outside the gene matches. Germline CDR1 and CDR2: LGHDT and YNNKEL (reference sequence). CDR3 bases: TGTGCCAGCAGCCAATCCCTAGCGGAACCCTTGGGGGAGCTGTTTTTT. Translated, it gives CASSQSLAEPLGELFF.

This rearrangement joins TRBV27 to TRBJ2-3; TRBD2 aligns across 15 bases. This CDR3 has 17 amino acids. CDR1 is MNHEY and CDR2 is SMNVEV in the germline V gene (reference sequence). The trim removed 1 base at V and 4 bases at J, leaving 3 bases unmatched. The CDR3 DNA follows: TGTGCCAGCAGTTTATTAGGGACTAGCGGGGGGCCAGATACGCAGTATTTT. Translated: CASSLLGTSGGPDTQYF.

This clone was found a few times. The chain links TRBV6-2 or TRBV6-3 to TRBJ1-2; TRBD1 matches 9 bases. This CDR3 is 15 amino acids long. Per the germline V gene, CDR1 is MNHEY and CDR2 is SVGEGT. With 6 bases clipped from V and 8 bases from J, the junction kept 13 bases outside the gene matches. CDR3 region: CASSQSQGALKGYTF. As DNA, the CDR3 is TGTGCCAGCAGCCAATCACAGGGGGCGTTGAAGGGCTACACCTTC.

This chain uses TRBV30 with TRBJ2-6; D is undetermined. The CDR3 has 14 residues. Trimming took 2 bases from V and 3 from J, leaving 8 bases between them. The V gene's germline CDR1 is GTSNPN and CDR2 SVGIG (reference sequence). The CDR3 DNA reads as TGTGCCTGGAGTCCTCAGCGTGGGGCCAACGTCCTGACTTTC. Translation: CAWSPQRGANVLTF.

This clone was detected only a few times. The chain has TRBV12-1 and TRBJ2-3; TRBD2 reflects the table's D call only, with no check against the DNA. TRBV12-1 is classified as a pseudogene. The CDR3 is 19 residues long. The CDR3 spells CASSFIPLSAGVPADTQYF. The CDR3 nucleotides read TGTGCCAGCAGCTTTATCCCCCTAAGCGCGGGAGTTCCGGCAGATACGCAGTATTTT.

This chain uses TRBV7-6 with TRBJ2-7, with TRBD2 matching over 8 bases. Germline V gives CDR1 SGHVS, CDR2 FNYEAQ. The CDR3 is 15 residues long. Losses at the gene ends were 5 bases for V and 3 bases for J; bases not matched to a gene: 9. The CDR3 loop is CASSPLEGTSYEQYF. CDR3 nucleotides: TGTGCCAGCAGCCCCCTAGAGGGGACTAGCTACGAGCAGTACTTC.

Concerning this clone itself: Other DNA sequences in this specimen translate into the identical CDR3. The chain recombines TRBV19 with TRBJ2-5; unclear D gene. Trimming cost V 3 bases and J 5 bases, with 4 bases left between them. Germline lookup yields CDR1 LNHDA and CDR2 SQIVND (reference sequence). CDR3 length: 11 residues. CDR3 sequence reads: CASSIRETQYF. CDR3 in DNA: TGTGCCAGTAGTATTCGGGAGACCCAGTACTTC.

V gene TRBV5-1 combines with J gene TRBJ2-3; D gene uncertain. The germline V and J ends were trimmed by 2 bases and 2 bases, with 3 bases remaining between them. Germline V CDR1 and CDR2: SGHRS, YFSETQ. The CDR3 covers 12 residues. Here the CDR3 DNA reads TGCGCCAGCAGCTTCATCACAGATACGCAGTATTTT. Translation gives CASSFITDTQYF.

V usage is TRBV30 and J usage is TRBJ2-1, with 10 bases aligning to TRBD1. The CDR3 covers 13 residues. CDR1 is GTSNPN and CDR2 is SVGIG in the germline V gene (reference sequence). V was clipped by 4 bases and J by 7 bases; unmatched bases: 4. CDR3 sequence (DNA): TGTGCCTGGAAGGGACAGGGGCTTAATGAGCAGTTCTTC. As protein: CAWKGQGLNEQFF.

The gene calls are TRBV19 and TRBJ2-3, with 8 bases that match TRBD1. This CDR3 contains 15 residues. The V and J ends lost 5 bases and 1 base, in that order; junction bases with no gene match: 5. The germline V gene encodes CDR1 LNHDA and CDR2 SQIVND (reference sequence). CDR3 protein: CASSADRAGTDTQYF. The CDR3 region has the DNA TGTGCCAGTAGTGCGGACAGGGCGGGCACAGATACGCAGTATTTT.